This T cell receptor (beta chain) was profiled in a study of shared clonotypes between healthy human individuals. V was shortened by 3 bases and J by 0 bases, with 11 bases between the two germline ends. CDR3 length: 15 amino acids. The germline CDR1 and CDR2 sequences are SGHNT and YYREEE (reference sequence). CD4+ cells yielded CD45RA+ naive and CD45RA-negative memory subsets. At a deep level, the assay was run. An approximately 220 ng quantity of DNA, 29,000 or so T cell genomes, went into the sorted-subset replicate PCRs. Libraries were prepared by immunoSEQ multiplex PCR; TCRdb keeps only in-frame clonotypes and omits some of them. This repertoire shows roughly 1,500,000 clones, 95% to 99% found once; its top ten account for about 0.4%.

This clonotype originated in a man aged 25 to 45 in good health. Material: naive CD4+ T cells sorted from blood. Stated subset: CD45RA+ positively selected. V and J are TRBV5-4 and TRBJ2-3, with D perhaps TRBD2 (5 bases). The CDR3 loop is CASSSQAASTDTQYF. The CDR3 DNA follows: TGTGCCAGCAGCTCCCAAGCGGCTAGCACAGATACGCAGTATTTT.